The following is a T cell receptor (beta chain) sequence with its context. V was shortened by 0 bases and J by 3 bases, with 8 bases between the two germline ends. CDR1 and CDR2 from the germline V gene are LNHNV and YYDKDF (reference sequence). The CDR3 spans 14 residues. Authors' analysis steps: Amplification with reference gene primers provided the estimates of nucleated cell counts. TCRdb keeps only in-frame clones here, not all; method: immunoSEQ multiplex PCR. That table supplies the V and J calls and clone size; D and trimming were determined from the DNA. The data hold 150,000 to 200,000 clones, with around nine tenths observed a single time. This record comes from a study of blood T cell repertoires in COVID-19. Looking at the study overall: Collection of acute and convalescent COVID-19 samples took place in the United States, Italy and Spain. Sample material is recorded as cDNA or gDNA derived from T cells, B-cell-depleted T cells, or PBMCs.

The receptor was derived from a man aged 60 to 75 with active or convalescent COVID-19. This chain connects TRBV15 to TRBJ1-2, with D unresolved. The sample consisted of peripheral blood. Here the CDR3 DNA reads TGTGCCACCAGCAGAGATCGCCCAGACTATGGCTACACCTTC. It translates to CATSRDRPDYGYTF.